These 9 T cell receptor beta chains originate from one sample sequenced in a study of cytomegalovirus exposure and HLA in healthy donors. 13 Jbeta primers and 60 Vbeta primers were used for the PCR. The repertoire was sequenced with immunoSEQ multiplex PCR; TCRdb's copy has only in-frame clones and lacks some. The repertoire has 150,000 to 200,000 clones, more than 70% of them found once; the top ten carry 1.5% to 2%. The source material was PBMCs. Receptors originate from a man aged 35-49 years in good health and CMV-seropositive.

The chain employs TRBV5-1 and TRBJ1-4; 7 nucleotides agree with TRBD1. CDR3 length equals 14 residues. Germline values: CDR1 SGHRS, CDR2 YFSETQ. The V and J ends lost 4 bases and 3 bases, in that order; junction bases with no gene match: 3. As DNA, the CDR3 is TGCGCCAGCAGCCCAGGGGGGTCTAATGAAAAACTGTTTTTT. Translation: CASSPGGSNEKLFF.

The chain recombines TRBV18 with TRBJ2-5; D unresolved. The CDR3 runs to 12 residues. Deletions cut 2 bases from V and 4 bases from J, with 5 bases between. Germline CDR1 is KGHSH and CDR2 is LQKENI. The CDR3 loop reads CASSPGPETQYF. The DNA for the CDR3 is TGTGCCAGCTCACCAGGGCCAGAGACCCAGTACTTC.

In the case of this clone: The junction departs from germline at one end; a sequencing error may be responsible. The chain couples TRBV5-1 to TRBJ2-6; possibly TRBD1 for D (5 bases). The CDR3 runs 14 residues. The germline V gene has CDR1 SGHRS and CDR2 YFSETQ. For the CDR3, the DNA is TGCGCCAGCAGCTTAAACTCTGGGGCCAACGGCCTGACTTTC. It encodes CASSLNSGANGLTF.

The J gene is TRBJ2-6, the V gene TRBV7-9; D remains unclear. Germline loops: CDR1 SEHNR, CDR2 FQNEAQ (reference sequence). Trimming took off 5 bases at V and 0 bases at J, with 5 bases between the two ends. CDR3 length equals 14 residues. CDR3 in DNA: TGTGCCAGCAGCGTCCTCTCTGGGGCCAACGTCCTGACTTTC. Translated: CASSVLSGANVLTF. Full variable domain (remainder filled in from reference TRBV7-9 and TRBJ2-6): DTGVSQNPRHKITKRGQNVTFRCDPISEHNRLYWYRQTLGQGPEFLTYFQNEAQLEKSRLLSDRFSAERPKGSFSTLEIQRTEQGDSAMYLCASSVLSGANVLTFGAGSRLTVL.

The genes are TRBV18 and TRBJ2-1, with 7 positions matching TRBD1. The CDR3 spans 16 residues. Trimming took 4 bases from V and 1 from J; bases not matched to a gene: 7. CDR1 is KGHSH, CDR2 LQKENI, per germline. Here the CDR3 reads CASSRVMGQSYNEQFF. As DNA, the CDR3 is TGTGCCAGCTCACGAGTAATGGGACAGTCCTACAATGAGCAGTTCTTC.

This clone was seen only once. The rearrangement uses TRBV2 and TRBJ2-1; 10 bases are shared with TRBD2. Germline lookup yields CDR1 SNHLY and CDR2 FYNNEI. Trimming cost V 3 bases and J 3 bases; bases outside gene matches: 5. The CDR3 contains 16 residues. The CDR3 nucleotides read TGTGCCAGCAGTGACATGACTAGCGGGTTCTACAATGAGCAGTTCTTC. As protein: CASSDMTSGFYNEQFF. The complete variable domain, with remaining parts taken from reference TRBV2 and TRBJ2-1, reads EPEVTQTPSHQVTQMGQEVILRCVPISNHLYFYWYRQILGQKVEFLVSFYNNEISEKSEIFDDQFSVERPDGSNFTLKIRSTKLEDSAMYFCASSDMTSGFYNEQFFGPGTRLTVL.

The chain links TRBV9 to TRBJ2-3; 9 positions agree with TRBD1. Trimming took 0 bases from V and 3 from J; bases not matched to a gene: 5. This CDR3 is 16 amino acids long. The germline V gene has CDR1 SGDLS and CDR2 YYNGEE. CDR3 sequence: CASSVGTGVGTDTQYF. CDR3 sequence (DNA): TGTGCCAGCAGCGTAGGGACAGGGGTAGGGACAGATACGCAGTATTTT. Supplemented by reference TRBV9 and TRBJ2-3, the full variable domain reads DSGVTQTPKHLITATGQRVTLRCSPRSGDLSVYWYQQSLDQGLQFLIQYYNGEERAKGNILERFSAQQFPDLHSELNLSSLELGDSALYFCASSVGTGVGTDTQYFGPGTRLTVL.

This CDR3 reads CSASAVLEQYF. The CDR3, as DNA: TGCAGTGCTAGCGCGGTCCTCGAGCAGTACTTC. This chain uses TRBV20-1 with TRBJ2-7; D gene ambiguous. Germline CDR1 is DFQATT and CDR2 is SNEGSKA (reference sequence). Trimming took off 3 bases at V and 6 bases at J, with 9 bases between the two ends. The CDR3 runs 11 residues.

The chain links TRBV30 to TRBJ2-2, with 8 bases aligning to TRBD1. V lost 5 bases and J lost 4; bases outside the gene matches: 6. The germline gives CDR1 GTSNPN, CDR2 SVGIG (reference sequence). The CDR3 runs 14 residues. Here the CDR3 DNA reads TGTGCCTGGTCGACAGGGGTCAGCACCGGGGAGCTGTTTTTT. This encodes CAWSTGVSTGELFF.